This TCR beta chain was sequenced during a study of cytomegalovirus exposure and HLA in healthy donors. Study details: Findings of an earlier analysis included more than 90 million unique TCR beta sequences from 170 million or so T cells.

The germline gives CDR1 SGHAT, CDR2 FQNNGV. The CDR3 is made up of 15 amino acids. V dropped 5 bases and J dropped 0 bases, with 11 bases sitting between them. 13 Jbeta primers and 60 Vbeta primers were used for the PCR. Sequenced by immunoSEQ multiplex PCR; TCRdb stores in-frame clones only, minus some. In the table there are around 140,000 clones, roughly three quarters of which are singletons. The sequenced material came from PBMCs. This clonotype was sampled from a woman in her thirties or forties in good health and CMV-seronegative. The V and J genes are TRBV11-2 and TRBJ1-5; D gene unclear. The CDR3 loop is CASSHGQYSNQPQHF. As DNA, the CDR3 is TGTGCCAGCAGCCATGGGCAGTATAGCAATCAGCCCCAGCATTTT.